This T cell receptor beta chain was found in a study of T cells after yellow fever vaccination (dated by TCRdb to the late 2010s). The study in broad terms: Libraries from fractions with low cell numbers were prepared with the SMART-Seq v4 Ultra Low Input RNA kit. To track T-cell clones before and after primary and booster YFV17D yellow fever vaccination, bulk TCR alpha and beta repertoires were sequenced longitudinally. Two healthy male donors, one aged 18 to 30 and one aged 30 to 40 years, were included in the cohort. Blood was drawn at multiple timepoints before and after primary and secondary immunization, with bulk PBMC replicates and cell subsets isolated. What the work shows at the level of the full study, not this receptor alone: A small share of clonotypes was detected in both CD4 and CD8 compartments, with the overlap likely arising from convergent recombination. Compared with the primary T-cell response, the secondary T-cell response was faster but weaker, reaching its peak on day 5 rather than on day 15. Because abundant contaminating clonotypes from the bulk population could be contained in FACS-sorted repertoires, computational filtering was required. Because only a couple of donors were included in the study, the extent to which the findings can be generalized is limited. After the booster, most of the clones that had expanded following primary vaccination were detected again (almost 98% of CD4 and roughly 88% of CD8), which suggests that memory was broadly maintained.

The junction shows trimming of 6 bases on V and 2 bases on J, and the gene matches do not reach 8 bases of it. From the cysteine up to the phenylalanine, the CDR3 has a length of 15 residues. Only the CDR3 part of the read is kept: 45 bases, read in frame from the first base. The germline V gene (reference sequence) supplies CDR1 DFQATT and CDR2 SNEGSKA. The sample holds a few counts of this clonotype. This receptor's antigen is unknown. No base quality information exists; no much larger clone differs at one position. The treatment or condition label on this specimen signifies: live attenuated yellow fever vaccine strain. At each blood-draw timepoint, two biological replicates of bulk PBMCs were obtained. A standard Ficoll-Paque protocol was used to isolate PBMCs from peripheral blood. TriZol was used to extract RNA from bulk PBMCs, from CD4 and CD8 fractions, and from dextramer-positive and dextramer-negative fractions.

TCR cDNA was synthesized by 5'RACE template switching, through which a universal primer site and unique molecular identifiers were introduced. Priming of cDNA synthesis was performed from both the TCR alpha and TCR beta constant segments. Two PCR steps were used to amplify libraries, with sample barcodes and sequencing adapters being added in the second step. Sequencing of libraries was performed on Illumina HiSeq 2500 (2x100 bp) or NovaSeq (2x150 bp). Regarding the original processing steps: MIGEC handled demultiplexing of reads and collapsing into UMI consensus sequences, while MiXCR performed V(D)J alignment. Vaccine-responding clonotypes were identified with edgeR using replicate PBMC samples, with FDR below 0.01 and a log2 fold change above 5 up to day 15 being required. CD4 or CD8 identity was assigned to each bulk clonotype according to whether the clonotype was present at higher abundance in the sequenced CD4 repertoire or the sequenced CD8 repertoire. Using fastp trimming at Q25 and MiXCR clonotype assembly, TCRdb reanalyzed the public sequencing data and kept in-frame beta chains. Every distinct CDR3 protein forms one entry, paired with its most common genes and DNA. TCRdb's processing, not the authors', yielded these V and J calls. The sample table holds around 500,000 distinct CDR3 sequences, of which 21% were seen once. Roughly a sixth of the sample is taken by the ten largest.

Recombination joined TRBV20-1 with TRBJ2-1; TRBD1 fits 9 bases in the junction. Material: PBMCs, obtained roughly 20 days after the first yellow fever vaccination. The source of this sequence is a man in his late teens or twenties who received the YFV17D yellow fever vaccine. The CDR3 in this case is CSAQGQGVPYNEQFF. In nucleotides, the sequence is TGCAGTGCGCAGGGACAGGGAGTCCCCTACAATGAGCAGTTCTTC.